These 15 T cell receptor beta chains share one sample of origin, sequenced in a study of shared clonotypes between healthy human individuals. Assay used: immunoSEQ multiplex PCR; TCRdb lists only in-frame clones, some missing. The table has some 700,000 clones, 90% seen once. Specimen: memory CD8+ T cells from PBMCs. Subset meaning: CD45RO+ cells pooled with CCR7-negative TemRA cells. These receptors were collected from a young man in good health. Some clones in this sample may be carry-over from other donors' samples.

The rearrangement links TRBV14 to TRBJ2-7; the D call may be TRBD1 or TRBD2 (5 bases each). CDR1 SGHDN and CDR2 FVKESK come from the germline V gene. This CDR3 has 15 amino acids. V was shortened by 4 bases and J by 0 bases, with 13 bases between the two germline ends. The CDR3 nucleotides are TGTGCCAGCAGCCCCGGGACCATCTTCTCCTACGAGCAGTACTTC. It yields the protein CASSPGTIFSYEQYF. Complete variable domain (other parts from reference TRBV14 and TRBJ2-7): EAGVTQFPSHSVIEKGQTVTLRCDPISGHDNLYWYRRVMGKEIKFLLHFVKESKQDESGMPNNRFLAERTGGTYSTLKVQPAELEDSGVYFCASSPGTIFSYEQYFGPGTRLTVT.

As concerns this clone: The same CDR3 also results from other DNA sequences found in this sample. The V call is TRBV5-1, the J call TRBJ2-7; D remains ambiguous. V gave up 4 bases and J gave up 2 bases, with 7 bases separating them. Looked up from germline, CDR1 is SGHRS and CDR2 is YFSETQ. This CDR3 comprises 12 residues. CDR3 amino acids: CASSPGTYEQYF. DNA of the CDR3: TGCGCCAGCAGCCCAGGCACCTACGAGCAGTACTTC.

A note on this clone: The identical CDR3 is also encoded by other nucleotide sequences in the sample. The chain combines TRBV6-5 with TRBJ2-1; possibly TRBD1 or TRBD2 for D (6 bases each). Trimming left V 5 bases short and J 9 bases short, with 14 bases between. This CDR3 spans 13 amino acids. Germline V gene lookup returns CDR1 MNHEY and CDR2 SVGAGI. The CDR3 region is CASSLGGPGEQFF. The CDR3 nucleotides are TGTGCCAGCAGTCTAGGGGGGCCCGGTGAGCAGTTCTTC.

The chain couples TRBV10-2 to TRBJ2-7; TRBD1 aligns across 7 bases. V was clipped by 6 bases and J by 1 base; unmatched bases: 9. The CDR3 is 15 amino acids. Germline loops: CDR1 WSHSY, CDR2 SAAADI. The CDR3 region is CASSSPGDRSYEQYF. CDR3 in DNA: TGCGCCAGCAGCTCCCCTGGGGACAGATCCTACGAGCAGTACTTC.

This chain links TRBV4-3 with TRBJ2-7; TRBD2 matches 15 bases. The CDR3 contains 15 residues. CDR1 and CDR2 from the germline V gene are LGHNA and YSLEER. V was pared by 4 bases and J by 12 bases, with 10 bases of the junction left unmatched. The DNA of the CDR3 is TGCGCCAGCAGCCCCGGACTAGCGGGAGGGCATGTTCGGTACTTC. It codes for CASSPGLAGGHVRYF.

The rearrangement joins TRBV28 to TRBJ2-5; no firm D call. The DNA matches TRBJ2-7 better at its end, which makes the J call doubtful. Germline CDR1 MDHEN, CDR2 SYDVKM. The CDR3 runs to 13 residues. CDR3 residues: CASSSPAHYEQYF. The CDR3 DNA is TGTGCCAGCAGTTCGCCAGCTCACTACGAGCAGTACTTC.

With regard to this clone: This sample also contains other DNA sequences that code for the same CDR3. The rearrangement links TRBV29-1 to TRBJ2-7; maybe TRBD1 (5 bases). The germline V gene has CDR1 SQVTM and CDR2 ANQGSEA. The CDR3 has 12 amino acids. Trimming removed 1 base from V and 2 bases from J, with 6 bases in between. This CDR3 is CSVEGRAYEQYF. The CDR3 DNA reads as TGCAGCGTTGAAGGCAGGGCCTACGAGCAGTACTTC.

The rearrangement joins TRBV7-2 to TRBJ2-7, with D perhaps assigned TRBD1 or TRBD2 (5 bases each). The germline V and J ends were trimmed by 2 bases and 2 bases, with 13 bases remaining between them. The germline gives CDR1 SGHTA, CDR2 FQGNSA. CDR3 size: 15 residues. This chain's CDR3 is CASSLLTVGAYEQYF. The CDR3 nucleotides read TGTGCCAGCAGCTTATTGACGGTGGGGGCCTACGAGCAGTACTTC.

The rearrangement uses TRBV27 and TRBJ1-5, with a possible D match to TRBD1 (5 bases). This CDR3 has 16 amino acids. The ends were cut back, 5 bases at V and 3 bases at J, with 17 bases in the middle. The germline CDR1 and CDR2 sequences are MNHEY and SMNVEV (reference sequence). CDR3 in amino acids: CASSPFMGRDNQPQHF. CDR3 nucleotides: TGTGCCAGCAGTCCTTTCATGGGCAGGGACAATCAGCCCCAGCATTTT.

CDR3 DNA sequence: TGTGCCAGCAGCTTCCTCGGGACTAGCGGGGTAAACGAGCAGTACTTC. This encodes CASSFLGTSGVNEQYF. The gene calls are TRBV5-6 and TRBJ2-7, with 13 bases that match TRBD2. The CDR3 spans 16 residues. The V gene end was trimmed by 2 bases and the J gene end by 5 bases; junction bases not matched to a gene: 7. CDR1 and CDR2 from the germline V gene are SGHDT and YYEEEE. The variable domain in full, completed from reference TRBV5-6 and TRBJ2-7, reads DAGVTQSPTHLIKTRGQQVTLRCSPKSGHDTVSWYQQALGQGPQFIFQYYEEEERQRGNFPDRFSGHQFPNYSSELNVNALLLGDSALYLCASSFLGTSGVNEQYFGPGTRLTVT.

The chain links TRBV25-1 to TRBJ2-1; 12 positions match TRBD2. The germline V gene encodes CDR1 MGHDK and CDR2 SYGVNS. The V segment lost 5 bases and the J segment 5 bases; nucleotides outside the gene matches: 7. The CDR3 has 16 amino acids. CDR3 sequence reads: CASSTPSGRENNEQFF. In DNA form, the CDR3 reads TGTGCCAGCAGTACCCCTAGCGGGAGGGAAAACAATGAGCAGTTCTTC.

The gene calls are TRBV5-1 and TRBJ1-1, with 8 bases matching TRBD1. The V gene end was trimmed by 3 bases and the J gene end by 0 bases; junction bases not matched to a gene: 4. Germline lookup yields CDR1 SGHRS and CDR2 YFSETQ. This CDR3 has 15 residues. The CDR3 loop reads CASSYRQGLNTEAFF. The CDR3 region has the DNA TGCGCCAGCAGCTACCGACAGGGGTTGAACACTGAAGCTTTCTTT.

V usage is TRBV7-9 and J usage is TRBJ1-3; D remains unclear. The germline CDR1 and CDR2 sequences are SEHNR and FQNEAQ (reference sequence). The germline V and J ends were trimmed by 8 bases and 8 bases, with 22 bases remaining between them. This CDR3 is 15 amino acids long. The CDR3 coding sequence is TGTGCCAGCGCCCGGTGGTCCCCACTCCGGGACACCATATATTTT. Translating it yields CASARWSPLRDTIYF. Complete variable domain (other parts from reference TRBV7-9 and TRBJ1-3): DTGVSQNPRHKITKRGQNVTFRCDPISEHNRLYWYRQTLGQGPEFLTYFQNEAQLEKSRLLSDRFSAERPKGSFSTLEIQRTEQGDSAMYLCASARWSPLRDTIYFGEGSWLTVV.

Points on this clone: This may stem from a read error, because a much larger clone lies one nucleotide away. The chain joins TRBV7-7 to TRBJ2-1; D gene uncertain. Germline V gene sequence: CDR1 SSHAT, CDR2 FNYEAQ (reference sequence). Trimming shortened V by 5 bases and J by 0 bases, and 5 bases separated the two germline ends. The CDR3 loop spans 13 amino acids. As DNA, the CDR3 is TGTGCCAGCAGCCCGAGCTCCTACAATGAGCAGTTCTTC. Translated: CASSPSSYNEQFF.

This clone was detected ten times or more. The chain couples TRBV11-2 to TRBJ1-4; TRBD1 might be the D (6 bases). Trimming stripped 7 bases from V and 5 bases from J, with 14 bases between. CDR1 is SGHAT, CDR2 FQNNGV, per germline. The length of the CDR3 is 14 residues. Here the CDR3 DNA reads TGTGCCAGCACCAAAACAGGGCAAAATGAAAAACTGTTTTTT. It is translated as CASTKTGQNEKLFF.